Sequencing of this T cell receptor beta chain was carried out in a study of blood T cell repertoires in COVID-19. Across the whole study: The cDNA or gDNA used as material had been derived from T cells, B-cell-depleted T cells, or PBMCs.

Sequencing was performed with immunoSEQ multiplex PCR; in TCRdb, only in-frame clones are kept and a portion is missing. The table includes 140,000 to 150,000 clones, more than 75% detected once. CDR1 LNHDA and CDR2 SQIVND come from the germline V gene (reference sequence). V was cut by 5 bases and J by 5 bases, with 9 bases left in between. The CDR3 is made up of 13 amino acids. This TCR was sampled from an elderly man with acute or convalescent COVID-19. Sequencing was done on a sample of peripheral blood. The gene calls are TRBV19 and TRBJ2-2, with no clear D. CDR3 amino acids: CASSPGQTGELFF. The CDR3 coding sequence is TGTGCCAGTAGTCCAGGTCAGACCGGGGAGCTGTTTTTT.